These 10 T cell receptor beta chains came from one sample sequenced in a study of technical replicates of blood from a few donors. Generated by immunoSEQ multiplex PCR, the TCRdb table keeps only in-frame clones and is missing some. This sample carries some 91,000 clones, approximately 94% of them seen once, and the ten largest clones take around 0.24%. The sequenced sample consisted of T cells isolated from PBMCs. The receptor source for this set is a human donor in good health.

The chain couples TRBV5-4 to TRBJ2-1; tentative D call: TRBD2 (6 bases). This CDR3 is built from 14 residues. Trimming cost V 2 bases and J 4 bases, with 10 bases left between them. Germline lookup yields CDR1 SGHNT and CDR2 YYREEE (reference sequence). This CDR3 is CASSFGGMYNEQFF. The DNA for the CDR3 is TGTGCCAGCAGCTTTGGCGGGATGTACAATGAGCAGTTCTTC.

This sequence joins TRBV19 and TRBJ2-7, with D perhaps TRBD1 (6 bases). Germline V CDR1 and CDR2: LNHDA, SQIVND (reference sequence). V was cut by 5 bases and J by 5 bases, with 19 bases left in between. The CDR3 runs to 15 residues. The CDR3 DNA is TGTGCCAGTAGTTACAGGGACCGGGGTATCGACGAGCAGTACTTC. As protein: CASSYRDRGIDEQYF. Complete variable domain (other parts from reference TRBV19 and TRBJ2-7): DGGITQSPKYLFRKEGQNVTLSCEQNLNHDAMYWYRQDPGQGLRLIYYSQIVNDFQKGDIAEGYSVSREKKESFPLTVTSAQKNPTAFYLCASSYRDRGIDEQYFGPGTRLTVT.

This clone was counted between two and nine times. The genes are TRBV27 and TRBJ1-1; weak D call: TRBD1 (5 bases). V was clipped by 6 bases and J by 5 bases, with 13 bases between them. CDR1 is MNHEY, CDR2 SMNVEV, per germline (reference sequence). CDR3 length: 13 residues. The CDR3 spells CASRYLGGTEAFF. CDR3 bases: TGTGCCAGCAGATACCTGGGGGGTACTGAAGCTTTCTTT.

The rearrangement uses TRBV14 and TRBJ1-4, with D maybe TRBD1 (6 bases). The CDR3 length is 12 residues. Trimming pared 4 bases from V and 12 bases from J, leaving 12 bases between. Germline assignment: CDR1 SGHDN and CDR2 FVKESK. The CDR3 here is CASSPSKGELFF. CDR3 coding DNA: TGTGCCAGCAGCCCTAGTAAGGGGGAACTGTTTTTT.

The chain combines TRBV10-2 with TRBJ1-1; TRBD1 matches 7 bases. Per the germline V gene, CDR1 is WSHSY and CDR2 is SAAADI. This CDR3 is built from 13 residues. V lost 6 bases and J lost 5; bases outside the gene matches: 6. CDR3 protein: CASSGQEETEAFF. The CDR3 nucleotides are TGCGCCAGCAGCGGACAGGAGGAGACTGAAGCTTTCTTT.

The chain couples TRBV14 to TRBJ2-7, with no clear D. The germline V gene encodes CDR1 SGHDN and CDR2 FVKESK. CDR3 length equals 15 residues. Deletions cut 0 bases from V and 0 bases from J, with 9 bases between. CDR3 residues: CASSQERLSSYEQYF. DNA for the CDR3: TGTGCCAGCAGCCAAGAGCGACTTAGCTCCTACGAGCAGTACTTC.

The chain links TRBV7-2 to TRBJ2-6; D is possibly TRBD2 (5 bases). Germline V gene data show CDR1 as SGHTA and CDR2 as FQGNSA. The CDR3 is made up of 13 amino acids. Trimming left V 5 bases short and J 3 bases short, with 5 bases between. The CDR3 region is CASSRGGANVLTF. The CDR3 DNA follows: TGTGCCAGCAGCCGGGGTGGGGCCAACGTCCTGACTTTC.

This chain links TRBV21-1 with TRBJ2-7; the table's D call of TRBD2 was not tested on the DNA. TRBV21-1 is a documented pseudogene. This CDR3 contains 13 residues. CDR3 nucleotide sequence: TGTGCCAGCAGCAAATGGCGGGCGGGCGAGCAGTACTTC. Amino acids: CASSKWRAGEQYF.

The rearrangement links TRBV14 to TRBJ2-2, with 9 bases identical to TRBD2. This CDR3 has 16 amino acids. Germline values: CDR1 SGHDN, CDR2 FVKESK. J was trimmed by 6 bases and V by 4 bases; bases with no gene match: 9. CDR3 in DNA: TGTGCCAGCAGCCTCTTAGCGGGAGCGATGGCCGGGGAGCTGTTTTTT. Encoded protein: CASSLLAGAMAGELFF. Drawing the rest from reference TRBV14 and TRBJ2-2, the complete variable domain is EAGVTQFPSHSVIEKGQTVTLRCDPISGHDNLYWYRRVMGKEIKFLLHFVKESKQDESGMPNNRFLAERTGGTYSTLKVQPAELEDSGVYFCASSLLAGAMAGELFFGEGSRLTVL.

The chain joins TRBV19 to TRBJ1-1; the match to TRBD1 covers 11 bases. Germline V gives CDR1 LNHDA, CDR2 SQIVND (reference sequence). This CDR3 spans 16 amino acids. V was clipped by 5 bases and J by 10 bases; unmatched bases: 15. CDR3 residues: CASSGGTGGGLKGAFF. The CDR3 DNA is TGTGCCAGTAGTGGGGGGACAGGGGGGGGTTTGAAGGGAGCTTTCTTT. The full variable domain, completed using reference TRBV19 and TRBJ1-1, is DGGITQSPKYLFRKEGQNVTLSCEQNLNHDAMYWYRQDPGQGLRLIYYSQIVNDFQKGDIAEGYSVSREKKESFPLTVTSAQKNPTAFYLCASSGGTGGGLKGAFFGQGTRLTVV.